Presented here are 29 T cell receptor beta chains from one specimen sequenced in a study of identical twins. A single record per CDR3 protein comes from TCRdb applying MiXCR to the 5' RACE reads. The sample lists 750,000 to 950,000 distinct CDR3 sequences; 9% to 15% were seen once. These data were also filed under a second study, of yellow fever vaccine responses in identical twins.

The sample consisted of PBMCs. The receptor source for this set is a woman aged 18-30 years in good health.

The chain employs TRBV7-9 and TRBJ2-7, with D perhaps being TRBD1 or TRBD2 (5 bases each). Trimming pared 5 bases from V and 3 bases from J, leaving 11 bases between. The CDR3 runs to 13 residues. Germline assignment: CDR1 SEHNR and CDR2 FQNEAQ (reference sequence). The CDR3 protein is CASSPGAYYEQYV. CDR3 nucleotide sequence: TGTGCCAGCAGCCCCGGGGCTTACTACGAGCAGTACGTC.

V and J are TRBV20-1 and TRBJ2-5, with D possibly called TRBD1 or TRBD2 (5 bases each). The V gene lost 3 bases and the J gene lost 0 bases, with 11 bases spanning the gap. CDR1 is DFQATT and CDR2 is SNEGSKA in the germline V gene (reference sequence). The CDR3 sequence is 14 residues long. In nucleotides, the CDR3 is TGCAGTGCTAGCGCTCGGGGCCACCAAGAGACCCAGTACTTC. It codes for CSASARGHQETQYF.

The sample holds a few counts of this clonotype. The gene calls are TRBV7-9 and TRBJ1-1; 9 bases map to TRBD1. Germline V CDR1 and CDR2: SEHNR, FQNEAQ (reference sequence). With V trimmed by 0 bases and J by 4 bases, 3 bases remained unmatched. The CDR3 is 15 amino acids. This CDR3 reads CASSLAGTGSTEAFF. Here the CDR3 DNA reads TGTGCCAGCAGCTTAGCCGGGACAGGGAGCACTGAAGCTTTCTTT.

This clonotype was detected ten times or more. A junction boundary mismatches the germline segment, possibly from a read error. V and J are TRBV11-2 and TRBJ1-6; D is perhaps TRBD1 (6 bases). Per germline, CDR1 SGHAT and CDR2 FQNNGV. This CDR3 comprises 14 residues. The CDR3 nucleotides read TGTGCCAGCAGTTTAGGGGGCTATAATTCACCCCTCCACTTT. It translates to CASSLGGYNSPLHF.

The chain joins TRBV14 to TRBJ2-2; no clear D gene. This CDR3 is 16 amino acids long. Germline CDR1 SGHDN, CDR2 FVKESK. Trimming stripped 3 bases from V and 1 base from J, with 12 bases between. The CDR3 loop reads CASSHRAMGNTGELFF. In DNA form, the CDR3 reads TGTGCCAGCAGCCATAGAGCTATGGGGAACACCGGGGAGCTGTTTTTT.

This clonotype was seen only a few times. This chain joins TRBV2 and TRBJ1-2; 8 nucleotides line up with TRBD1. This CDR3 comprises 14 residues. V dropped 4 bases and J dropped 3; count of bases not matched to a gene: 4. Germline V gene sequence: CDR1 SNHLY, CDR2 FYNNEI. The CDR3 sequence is CASSGPGGDYGYTF. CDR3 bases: TGTGCCAGCAGTGGCCCAGGGGGCGACTATGGCTACACCTTC. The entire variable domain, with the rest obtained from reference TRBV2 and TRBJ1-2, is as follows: EPEVTQTPSHQVTQMGQEVILRCVPISNHLYFYWYRQILGQKVEFLVSFYNNEISEKSEIFDDQFSVERPDGSNFTLKIRSTKLEDSAMYFCASSGPGGDYGYTFGSGTRLTVV.

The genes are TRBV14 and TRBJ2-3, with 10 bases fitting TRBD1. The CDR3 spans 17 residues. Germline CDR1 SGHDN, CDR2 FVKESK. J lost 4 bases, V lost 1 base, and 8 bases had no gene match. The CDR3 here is CASSQGFRDRGPDTQYF. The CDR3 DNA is TGTGCCAGCAGCCAAGGATTTAGGGACAGGGGACCAGATACGCAGTATTTT. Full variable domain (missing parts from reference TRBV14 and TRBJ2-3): EAGVTQFPSHSVIEKGQTVTLRCDPISGHDNLYWYRRVMGKEIKFLLHFVKESKQDESGMPNNRFLAERTGGTYSTLKVQPAELEDSGVYFCASSQGFRDRGPDTQYFGPGTRLTVL.

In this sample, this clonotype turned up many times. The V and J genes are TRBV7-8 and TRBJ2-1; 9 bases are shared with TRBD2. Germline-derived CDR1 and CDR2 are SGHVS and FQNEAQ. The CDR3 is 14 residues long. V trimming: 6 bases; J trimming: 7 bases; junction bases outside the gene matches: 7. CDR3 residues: CASRVAGVSNEQFF. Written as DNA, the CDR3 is TGTGCCAGCAGAGTAGCGGGAGTAAGTAATGAGCAGTTCTTC.

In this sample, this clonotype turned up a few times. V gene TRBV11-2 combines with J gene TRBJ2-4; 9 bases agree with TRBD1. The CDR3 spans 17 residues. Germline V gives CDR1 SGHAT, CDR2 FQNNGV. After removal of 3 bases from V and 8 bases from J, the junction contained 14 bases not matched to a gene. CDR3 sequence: CASSFTGGRRAGDIQYF. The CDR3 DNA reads TGTGCCAGCAGCTTCACAGGGGGCAGGAGGGCTGGAGACATTCAGTACTTC.

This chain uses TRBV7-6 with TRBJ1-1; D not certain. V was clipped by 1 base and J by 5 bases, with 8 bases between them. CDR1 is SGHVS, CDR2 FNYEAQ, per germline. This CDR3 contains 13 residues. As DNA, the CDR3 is TGTGCCAGCAGCTTAGGGTTGGGAACTGAAGCTTTCTTT. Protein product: CASSLGLGTEAFF.

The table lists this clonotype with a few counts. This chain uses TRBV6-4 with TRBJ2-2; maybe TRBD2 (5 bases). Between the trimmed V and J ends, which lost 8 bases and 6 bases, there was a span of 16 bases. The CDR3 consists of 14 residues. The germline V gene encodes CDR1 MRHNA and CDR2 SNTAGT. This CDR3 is CASGRAGEPGELFF. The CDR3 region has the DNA TGTGCCAGCGGAAGGGCCGGGGAACCCGGGGAGCTGTTTTTT.

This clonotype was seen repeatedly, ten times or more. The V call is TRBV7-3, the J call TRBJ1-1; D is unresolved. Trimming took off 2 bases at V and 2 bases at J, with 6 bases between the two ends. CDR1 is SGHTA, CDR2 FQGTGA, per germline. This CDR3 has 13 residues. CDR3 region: CASSLLPNTEAFF. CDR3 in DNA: TGTGCCAGCAGCTTACTGCCTAACACTGAAGCTTTCTTT.

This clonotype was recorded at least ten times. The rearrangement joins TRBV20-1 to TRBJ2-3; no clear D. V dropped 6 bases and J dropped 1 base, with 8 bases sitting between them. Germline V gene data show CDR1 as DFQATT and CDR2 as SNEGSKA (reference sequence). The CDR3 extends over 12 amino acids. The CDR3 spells CSACQGTDTQYF. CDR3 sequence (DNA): TGCAGTGCCTGTCAGGGCACAGATACGCAGTATTTT.

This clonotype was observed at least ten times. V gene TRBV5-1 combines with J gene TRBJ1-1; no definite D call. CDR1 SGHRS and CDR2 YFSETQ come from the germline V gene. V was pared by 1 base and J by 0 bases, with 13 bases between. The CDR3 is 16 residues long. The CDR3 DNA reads TGCGCCAGCAGCTTGCGGGCAGAAAGTTTGAACACTGAAGCTTTCTTT. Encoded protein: CASSLRAESLNTEAFF.

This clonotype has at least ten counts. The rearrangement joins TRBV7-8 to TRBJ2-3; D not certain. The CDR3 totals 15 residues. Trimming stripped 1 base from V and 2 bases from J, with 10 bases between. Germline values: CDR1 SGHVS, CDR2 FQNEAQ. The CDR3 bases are TGTGCCAGCAGCTTAGGCTACGGGCCCACAGATACGCAGTATTTT. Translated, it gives CASSLGYGPTDTQYF. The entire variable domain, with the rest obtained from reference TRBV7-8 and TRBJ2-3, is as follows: GAGVSQSPRYKVAKRGQDVALRCDPISGHVSLFWYQQALGQGPEFLTYFQNEAQLDKSGLPSDRFFAERPEGSVSTLKIQRTQQEDSAVYLCASSLGYGPTDTQYFGPGTRLTVL.

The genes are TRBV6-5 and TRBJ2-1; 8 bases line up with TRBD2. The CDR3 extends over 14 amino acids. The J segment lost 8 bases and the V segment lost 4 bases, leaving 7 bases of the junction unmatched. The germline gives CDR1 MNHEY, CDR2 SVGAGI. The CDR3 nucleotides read TGTGCCAGCAGTTCCCAGCCCGGGGGGGATGAGCAGTTCTTC. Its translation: CASSSQPGGDEQFF.

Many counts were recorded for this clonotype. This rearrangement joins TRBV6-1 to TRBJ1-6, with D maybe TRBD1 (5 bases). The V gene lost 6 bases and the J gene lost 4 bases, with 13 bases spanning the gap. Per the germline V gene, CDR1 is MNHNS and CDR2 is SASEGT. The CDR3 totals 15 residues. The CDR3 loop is CASSPLDRYNSPLHF. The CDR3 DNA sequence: TGTGCCAGCAGCCCACTCGACAGATATAATTCACCCCTCCACTTT.

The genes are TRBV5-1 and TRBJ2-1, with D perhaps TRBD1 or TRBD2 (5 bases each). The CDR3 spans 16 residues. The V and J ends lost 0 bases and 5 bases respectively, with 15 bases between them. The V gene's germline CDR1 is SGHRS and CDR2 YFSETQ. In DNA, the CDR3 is TGCGCCAGCAGCTTGGGATTGGTGGGGACCCACAATGAGCAGTTCTTC. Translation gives CASSLGLVGTHNEQFF.

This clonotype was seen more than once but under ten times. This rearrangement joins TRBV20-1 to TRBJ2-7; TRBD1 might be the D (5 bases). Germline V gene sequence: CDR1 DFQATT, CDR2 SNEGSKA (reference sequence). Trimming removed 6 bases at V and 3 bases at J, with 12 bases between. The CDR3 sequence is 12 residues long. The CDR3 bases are TGCAGTGCAGGGGCCCCAAGCTACGAGCAGTACTTC. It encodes CSAGAPSYEQYF.

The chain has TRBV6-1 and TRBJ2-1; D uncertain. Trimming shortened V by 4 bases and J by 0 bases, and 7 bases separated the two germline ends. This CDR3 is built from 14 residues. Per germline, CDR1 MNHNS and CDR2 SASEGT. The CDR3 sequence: CASSVDTSYNEQFF. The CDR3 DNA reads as TGTGCCAGCAGTGTTGACACCTCCTACAATGAGCAGTTCTTC.

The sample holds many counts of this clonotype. For the CDR3, the DNA is TGTGCCAGCAGGAACGACAGGGGGACCCTCTACGAGCAGTACTTC. It encodes CASRNDRGTLYEQYF. This chain joins TRBV12-3 or TRBV12-4 and TRBJ2-7, with TRBD1 matching over 9 bases. The CDR3 has 15 residues. V was pared by 6 bases and J by 3 bases, with 9 bases of the junction left unmatched.

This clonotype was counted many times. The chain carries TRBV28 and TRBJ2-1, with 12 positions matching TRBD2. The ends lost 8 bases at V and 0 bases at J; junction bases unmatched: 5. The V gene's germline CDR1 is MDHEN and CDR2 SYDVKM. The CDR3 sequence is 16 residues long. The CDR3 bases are TGTGCCAGCTGGACTAGCGGGGCTAGCTCCTACAATGAGCAGTTCTTC. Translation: CASWTSGASSYNEQFF.

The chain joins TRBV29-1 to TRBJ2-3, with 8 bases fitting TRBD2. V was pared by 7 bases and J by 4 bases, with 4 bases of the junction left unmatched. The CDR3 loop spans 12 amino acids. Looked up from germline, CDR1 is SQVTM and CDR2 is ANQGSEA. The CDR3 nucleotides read TGCAGCGCGGTTAGCGGGGCAGATACGCAGTATTTT. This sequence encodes CSAVSGADTQYF.

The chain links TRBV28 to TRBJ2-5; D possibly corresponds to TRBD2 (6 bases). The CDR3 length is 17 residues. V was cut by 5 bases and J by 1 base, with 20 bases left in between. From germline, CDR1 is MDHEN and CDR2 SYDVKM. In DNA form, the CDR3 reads TGTGCCAGCAGTCCCCGTGGGGGGAGACAGCCCCAAGAGACCCAGTACTTC. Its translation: CASSPRGGRQPQETQYF. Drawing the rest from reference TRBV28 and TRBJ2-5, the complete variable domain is DVKVTQSSRYLVKRTGEKVFLECVQDMDHENMFWYRQDPGLGLRLIYFSYDVKMKEKGDIPEGYSVSREKKERFSLILESASTNQTSMYLCASSPRGGRQPQETQYFGPGTRLLVL.

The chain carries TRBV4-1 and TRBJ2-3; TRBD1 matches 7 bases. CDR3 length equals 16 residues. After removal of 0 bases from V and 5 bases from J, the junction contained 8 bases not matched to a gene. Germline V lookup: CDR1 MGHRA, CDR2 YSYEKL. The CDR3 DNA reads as TGCGCCAGCAGCCAAGAAGTTAGTAGGGGGCGAGATACGCAGTATTTT. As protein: CASSQEVSRGRDTQYF.

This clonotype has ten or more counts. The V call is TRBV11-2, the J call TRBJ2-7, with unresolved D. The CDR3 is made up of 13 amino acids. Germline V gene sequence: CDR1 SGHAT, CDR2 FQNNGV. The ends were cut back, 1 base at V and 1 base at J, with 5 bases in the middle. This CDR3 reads CASSLGASYEQYV. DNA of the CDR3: TGTGCCAGCAGCTTAGGGGCGTCCTACGAGCAGTACGTC.

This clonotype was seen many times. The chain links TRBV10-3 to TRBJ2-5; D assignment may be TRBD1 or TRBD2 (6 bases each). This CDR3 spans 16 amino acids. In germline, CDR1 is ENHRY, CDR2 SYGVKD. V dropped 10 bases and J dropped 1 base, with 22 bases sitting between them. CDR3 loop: CATGWGDTRTQETQYF. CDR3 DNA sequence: TGTGCCACCGGCTGGGGGGACACAAGAACCCAAGAGACCCAGTACTTC.

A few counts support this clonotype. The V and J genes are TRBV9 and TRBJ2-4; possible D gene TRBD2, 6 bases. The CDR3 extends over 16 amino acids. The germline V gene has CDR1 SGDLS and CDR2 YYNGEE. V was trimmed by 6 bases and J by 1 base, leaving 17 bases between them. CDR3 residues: CASTRDGGSAKNIQYF. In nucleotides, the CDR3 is TGTGCCAGCACCAGGGACGGGGGAAGCGCCAAAAACATTCAGTACTTC. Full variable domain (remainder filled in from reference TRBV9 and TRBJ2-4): DSGVTQTPKHLITATGQRVTLRCSPRSGDLSVYWYQQSLDQGLQFLIQYYNGEERAKGNILERFSAQQFPDLHSELNLSSLELGDSALYFCASTRDGGSAKNIQYFGAGTRLSVL.

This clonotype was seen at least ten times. CDR3 nucleotides: TGTGCCATCAGTCCTCAAATGAATGAGCAGTTCTTC. Residues: CAISPQMNEQFF. The chain uses TRBV10-3 and TRBJ2-1, with no clear D. The V gene lost 5 bases and the J gene lost 7 bases, with 9 bases spanning the gap. Looked up from germline, CDR1 is ENHRY and CDR2 is SYGVKD. The CDR3 length is 12 residues.